The rows below give T cell receptor beta chains drawn from one sample of a study of blood T cell repertoires in COVID-19. Using immunoSEQ multiplex PCR, the repertoire was profiled, and TCRdb retains in-frame clones only, with some absent. Found here are about 120,000 clones, roughly four fifths of them singletons; the top ten hold roughly 5.5%. Sample: peripheral blood. The receptors stem from a man in his 60s with acute or convalescent COVID-19. Both conserved end residues are part of each CDR3. The D gene is left open where the match is weak. The size of a clone is reported for some rows only, either as once, few or many, or as a class for expanded clones.

TRBV18	few	TRBJ2-1	.	TGTGCCAGCTATTTGGGGGAGGTTGAGCAGTTCTTC	CASYLGEVEQFF
TRBV6-1	.	TRBJ1-1	TRBD1	TGTGCCAGCAGTGAACCCGGGACAGGGCGTCAGGAAGCTTTCTTT	CASSEPGTGRQEAFF
TRBV6-5	.	TRBJ1-2	TRBD1	TGTGCCAGCAGTTCCGGGACAGGGGAGTACTATGGCTACACCTTC	CASSSGTGEYYGYTF
TRBV5-6	.	TRBJ2-7	.	TGTGCCAGCAGCTTGCTGAGGGCCTGGTCCTACGAGCAGTACTTC	CASSLLRAWSYEQYF
TRBV4-1	.	TRBJ2-7	TRBD2	TGCGCCAGCAGTCCCGGACTAGCAGTCTACGAGCAGTACTTC	CASSPGLAVYEQYF
TRBV5-6	.	TRBJ1-1	.	TGTGCCAGCAGCTTCCGGGAAAACACTGAAGCTTTCTTT	CASSFRENTEAFF
TRBV14	many	TRBJ1-6	.	TGTGCCAGCAGACTCAGGGTTAATTCACCCCTCCACTTT	CASRLRVNSPLHF
TRBV11-2	few	TRBJ1-1	.	TGTGCCAGCAGCTTAGAGGGGGGTCCGAAAGCTTTCTTT	CASSLEGGPKAFF
TRBV11-2	.	TRBJ2-7	TRBD2	TGTGCCAGCAGCTTACCGATTAGCGGGAGCCGGTACGAGCAGTACTTC	CASSLPISGSRYEQYF
TRBV2	.	TRBJ1-5	.	TGTGCCAGCAGTGACGGGGGAGGGAATCAGCCCCAGCATTTT	CASSDGGGNQPQHF
TRBV19	.	TRBJ1-1	.	TGTGCCAGCAGTAAAATAATCAGGGAGGGGAACACTGAAGCTTTCTTT	CASSKIIREGNTEAFF
TRBV5-1	.	TRBJ2-6	TRBD1	TGCGCCAGCAGCTTGGAGGGACAGGGGATAGTTGGGGCCAACGTCCTGACTTTC	CASSLEGQGIVGANVLTF
TRBV2	.	TRBJ1-5	.	TGTGCCAGCAGGAGTGAGGGTGGAAATCAGCCCCAGCATTTT	CASRSEGGNQPQHF
TRBV19	.	TRBJ1-1	.	TGTGCCAGTAGTATTGGGACTGCTAAAGCTTTCTTT	CASSIGTAKAFF